Below, 18 T cell receptor beta chains from the same sample are listed, as sequenced in a study of tumor-infiltrating lymphocytes in oesophageal squamous cell carcinoma. Using its own MiXCR run on the PCR reads, TCRdb lists one record per CDR3 protein. The sample records around 6,200 distinct CDR3 sequences, roughly 15% being singletons. Sequencing was done on a sample of esophageal tumor tissue. The receptors were gathered from a male donor with esophageal squamous cell carcinoma.

This clonotype was counted many times. CDR3 residues: CASSLASGGGTASPDTQYF. CDR3 nucleotides: TGCGCCAGCAGCTTGGCTAGCGGGGGGGGCACAGCGTCCCCAGATACGCAGTATTTT. The chain has TRBV5-1 and TRBJ2-3; TRBD2 matches at 12 bases. Germline assignment: CDR1 SGHRS and CDR2 YFSETQ. The trim removed 0 bases at V and 4 bases at J, leaving 12 bases unmatched. This CDR3 contains 19 residues. The whole variable domain, remainder taken from reference TRBV5-1 and TRBJ2-3, is KAGVTQTPRYLIKTRGQQVTLSCSPISGHRSVSWYQQTPGQGLQFLFEYFSETQRNKGNFPGRFSGRQFSNSRSEMNVSTLELGDSALYLCASSLASGGGTASPDTQYFGPGTRLTVL.

This clonotype was counted many times. CDR3 in DNA: TGTGCCAGCAGCGACGTAGCCGACACCGGGGAGCTGTTTTTT. It translates to CASSDVADTGELFF. This chain connects TRBV6-1 to TRBJ2-2, with no clear D. With 6 bases removed from V and 3 bases from J, the gap between germline ends came to 11 bases. The CDR3 runs to 14 residues. Germline V lookup: CDR1 MNHNS, CDR2 SASEGT.

By share, this clonotype ranks as medium-sized (0.01 to 0.1%). The V and J genes are TRBV6-1 and TRBJ1-2; unclear D gene. Between the trimmed V and J ends, which lost 7 bases and 5 bases, there was a span of 11 bases. CDR3 length equals 12 residues. Germline V CDR1 and CDR2: MNHNS, SASEGT. The CDR3 DNA reads as TGTGCCAGCACCCAGGAAGGTTATGGCTACACCTTC. Protein: CASTQEGYGYTF.

This clonotype came up many times. The rearrangement uses TRBV25-1 and TRBJ1-5, with TRBD1 as a possible D gene (5 bases). CDR1 is MGHDK and CDR2 is SYGVNS in the germline V gene. The CDR3 totals 12 residues. V dropped 6 bases and J dropped 5 bases, with 8 bases sitting between them. In DNA form, the CDR3 reads TGTGCCAGCAGGCTAGGGGATCAGCCCCAGCATTTT. It codes for CASRLGDQPQHF.

Within the sample, this clonotype is medium-sized. The rearrangement joins TRBV6-1 to TRBJ2-7; TRBD1 might be the D (6 bases). The CDR3 sequence is 14 residues long. Between the trimmed V and J ends, which lost 6 bases and 4 bases, there was a span of 16 bases. The germline V gene encodes CDR1 MNHNS and CDR2 SASEGT. This CDR3 reads CASSLTGSAYEQYF. DNA for the CDR3: TGTGCCAGCAGCCTTACAGGGTCCGCTTACGAGCAGTACTTC.

Judged by abundance, this clonotype is medium-sized (0.01 to 0.1%). The chain links TRBV10-3 to TRBJ2-7, with a possible D match to TRBD2 (6 bases). V was trimmed by 8 bases and J by 1 base, leaving 9 bases between them. Germline lookup yields CDR1 ENHRY and CDR2 SYGVKD. The CDR3 extends over 12 amino acids. In nucleotides, the CDR3 is TGTGCCATCGGTGGGACTTCCTACGAGCAGTACTTC. It codes for CAIGGTSYEQYF.

This clonotype has at least ten counts. This chain links TRBV11-1 with TRBJ2-3; 11 positions match TRBD1. The CDR3 runs 15 residues. After removal of 5 bases from V and 1 base from J, the junction contained 2 bases not matched to a gene. Germline CDR1 SGHAT, CDR2 FQDESV (reference sequence). CDR3 nucleotide sequence: TGTGCCAGCAGCCTGGGACAGGGGGGCACAGATACGCAGTATTTT. Its protein product is CASSLGQGGTDTQYF. Based on the CDR3 plus reference TRBV11-1 and TRBJ2-3, the full variable domain is EAEVAQSPRYKITEKSQAVAFWCDPISGHATLYWYRQILGQGPELLVQFQDESVVDDSQLPKDRFSAERLKGVDSTLKIQPAELGDSAMYLCASSLGQGGTDTQYFGPGTRLTVL.

This clonotype was recorded once. Without the conserved terminal phenylalanine or tryptophan, this CDR3 likely stems from a read error. The DNA is left out, because the CDR3 cannot be placed on it with certainty; the CDR3 is given as TCRdb lists it. V gene TRBV6-1 combines with J gene TRBJ2-7; the table's TRBD2 call for D was not verified on the DNA. The CDR3 length equals 15 residues, ends included. Germline CDR1 is MNHNS and CDR2 is SASEGT. The CDR3 loop is CATRETVNSPLHFGN.

This clonotype has a count of ten or more. The CDR3 DNA sequence: TGTGCCAGCAGTTACGGACAGCCACAAGAGACCCAGTACTTC. It specifies CASSYGQPQETQYF. The chain recombines TRBV6-6 with TRBJ2-5; TRBD1 might be the D (6 bases). The CDR3 extends over 14 amino acids. Germline CDR1 and CDR2: MNHNY and SVGAGI (reference sequence). The V end lost 2 bases, the J end lost 2 bases, and 9 bases lay between the germline ends.

This chain joins TRBV19 and TRBJ1-1; no clear D. The CDR3 spans 14 residues. CDR1 LNHDA and CDR2 SQIVND come from the germline V gene (reference sequence). Trimming took 5 bases from V and 2 from J, leaving 12 bases between them. The CDR3 spells CASSFRVRNTEAFF. The CDR3 DNA reads as TGTGCCAGTAGTTTCCGTGTCAGAAACACTGAAGCTTTCTTT.

In the case of this clonotype: Without the conserved terminal phenylalanine or tryptophan, this CDR3 likely stems from a read error. No DNA is shown, since the ends of the CDR3 on it are uncertain; the CDR3 is the one TCRdb lists. This CDR3 is CASSLSPGSIYGYTFGS. The chain employs TRBV7-2 and TRBJ2-5; the table names TRBD1, a call not compared with the DNA. The germline CDR1 and CDR2 sequences are SGHTA and FQGNSA. Inclusive of both ends, the CDR3 amounts to 17 amino acids.

The chain is built from TRBV9 and TRBJ1-1; D gene ambiguous. The V gene lost 0 bases and the J gene lost 4 bases, with 10 bases spanning the gap. Germline CDR1 SGDLS, CDR2 YYNGEE. The CDR3 loop spans 14 amino acids. CDR3 sequence (DNA): TGTGCCAGCAGCGTAGATAACTGGGGCACTGAAGCTTTCTTT. Amino acids: CASSVDNWGTEAFF.

A note on this clonotype: A much larger clone differs from this one at a single base, so this may be a read error. This chain connects TRBV5-1 to TRBJ2-5; D gene unclear. The DNA matches TRBJ2-1 better at its end, which makes the J call doubtful. This CDR3 has 15 residues. The germline V gene encodes CDR1 SGHRS and CDR2 YFSETQ. CDR3 region: CASSFGVQVSYEQFF. The CDR3 DNA is TGCGCCAGCAGCTTTGGCGTTCAGGTCTCCTACGAGCAGTTCTTC.

Of note for this clonotype: This is likely a read error, given that the CDR3 carries no conserved phenylalanine or tryptophan at its end. It is unclear where the CDR3 begins or ends on the DNA, so no DNA is shown, and the CDR3 is as TCRdb lists it. V usage is TRBV7-9 and J usage is TRBJ2-7; the table names TRBD2, a call not compared with the DNA. In germline, CDR1 is SEHNR, CDR2 FQNEAQ (reference sequence). From its first to its last residue, the CDR3 has 13 amino acids. The CDR3: CASSFQGQETQDC.

At least ten counts were recorded for this clonotype. V usage is TRBV18 and J usage is TRBJ2-2; D assignment may be TRBD1 or TRBD2 (6 bases each). Per germline, CDR1 KGHSH and CDR2 LQKENI. The CDR3 runs 15 residues. Trimming cost V 5 bases and J 3 bases, with 13 bases left between them. CDR3 in amino acids: CASSAEGGYTGELFF. The CDR3 DNA is TGTGCCAGCTCAGCCGAGGGGGGCTACACCGGGGAGCTGTTTTTT.

This clonotype has more than one count but fewer than ten. The CDR3 bases are TGTGCCAGCGAACAGGGCTTGAGCACTGAAGCTTTCTTT. Amino acids: CASEQGLSTEAFF. This sequence joins TRBV19 and TRBJ1-1; TRBD1 is a possible D gene (6 bases). CDR3 length: 13 amino acids. Deletions cut 9 bases from V and 4 bases from J, with 15 bases between. CDR1 is LNHDA, CDR2 SQIVND, per germline (reference sequence).

This clonotype has at least ten counts. The chain recombines TRBV6-4 with TRBJ2-2, with D possibly called TRBD1 or TRBD2 (6 bases each). The germline CDR1 and CDR2 sequences are MRHNA and SNTAGT. The CDR3 totals 15 residues. V was shortened by 3 bases and J by 3 bases, with 11 bases between the two germline ends. The CDR3 DNA reads TGTGCCAGCAGTGAGGGGGGCAGGGACACCGGGGAGCTGTTTTTT. Translation gives CASSEGGRDTGELFF.

In the case of this clonotype: The conserved phenylalanine or tryptophan normally closing the CDR3 is absent here, so this likely arose from a read error. The CDR3 nucleotides are TGTGCCAGCTCACCATCGTTGGGTAGCACAGATACGCAGTATTCT. Amino acids: CASSPSLGSTDTQYS. This chain uses TRBV18 with TRBJ2-3; the D is unclear. The germline gives CDR1 KGHSH, CDR2 LQKENI. This CDR3 is 15 amino acids long. V lost 2 bases to trimming and J lost 0 bases, with 9 bases between them.